The 25 T cell receptor beta chains reported below all come from one sample, sequenced in a study of vaccination and CD4 T cells after COVID-19. The treatment denotes: approximately nine-day PBMC culture with coronavirus spike peptide pools or control peptides (ViraFEST assay). Their antigens are not known. Sequencing of DNA taken from cultured CD4+ T cells relied on the Oncomine TCR Beta short-read assay. TCRdb analysed the PCR reads with MiXCR anew, one entry per CDR3 protein. Among 15,000 to 25,000 distinct CDR3 sequences listed, less than 60% were seen once. Sequencing was performed on CD4+ T cells from blood, cultured in vitro, taken after SARS-CoV-2 vaccination. The receptors were gathered from a human donor who had recovered from COVID-19.

This clonotype has a handful of counts. The chain carries TRBV20-1 and TRBJ2-5; the D is unclear. CDR3 length: 11 amino acids. Germline CDR1 is DFQATT and CDR2 is SNEGSKA (reference sequence). With 4 bases removed from V and 2 bases from J, the gap between germline ends came to 5 bases. The CDR3 here is CSATAQETQYF. In DNA, the CDR3 is TGCAGTGCTACAGCGCAAGAGACCCAGTACTTC.

The chain couples TRBV6-1 to TRBJ2-7; D is perhaps TRBD1 (6 bases). The CDR3 runs 14 residues. Per the germline V gene, CDR1 is MNHNS and CDR2 is SASEGT. V dropped 5 bases and J dropped 3 bases, with 14 bases sitting between them. This CDR3 is CASSPRGTDYEQYF. The CDR3 coding sequence is TGTGCCAGCAGTCCCAGGGGAACCGACTACGAGCAGTACTTC.

This clonotype has more than one count but fewer than ten. The chain uses TRBV5-4 and TRBJ1-6; no firm D call. The germline CDR1 and CDR2 sequences are SGHNT and YYREEE (reference sequence). The CDR3 runs 15 residues. V was cut by 0 bases and J by 12 bases, with 16 bases left in between. The CDR3 DNA reads TGTGCCAGCAGCTTGGAGCCAACAACCTTAAAACCCCTCCACTTT. This encodes CASSLEPTTLKPLHF.

This clonotype was found a few times. This rearrangement joins TRBV5-6 to TRBJ1-6, with TRBD1 identical over 8 bases. Germline CDR1 and CDR2: SGHDT and YYEEEE. The length of the CDR3 is 14 residues. The junction had 5 bases not matched to a gene; V was cut back by 3 bases and J by 9 bases. The chain's CDR3 is CASSYTDRGSPLHF. The CDR3 nucleotides are TGTGCCAGCAGCTACACAGACAGGGGTTCACCCCTCCACTTT.

The chain is built from TRBV18 and TRBJ1-6, with D tentatively TRBD1 (5 bases). This CDR3 region has 16 residues. Per the germline V gene, CDR1 is KGHSH and CDR2 is LQKENI. Trimming took 3 bases from V and 9 from J, leaving 18 bases between them. The CDR3 bases are TGTGCCAGCTCACCCTCTACCGGGACCCAGGGTTCACCCCTCCACTTT. It specifies CASSPSTGTQGSPLHF.

The chain's CDR3 is CATSRGGGYYGYTF. In nucleotides, the CDR3 is TGTGCCACCAGCAGAGGGGGGGGGTACTATGGCTACACCTTC. The chain joins TRBV15 to TRBJ1-2; D may be TRBD1 (5 bases). The CDR3 is 14 amino acids. The germline V gene encodes CDR1 LNHNV and CDR2 YYDKDF (reference sequence). The V gene lost 1 base and the J gene lost 3 bases, with 9 bases spanning the gap.

V gene TRBV20-1 combines with J gene TRBJ1-3; D gene ambiguous. The CDR3 spans 12 residues. CDR1 is DFQATT, CDR2 SNEGSKA, per germline (reference sequence). Trimming removed 6 bases from V and 0 bases from J, with 6 bases in between. DNA of the CDR3: TGCAGTGCGCAACCCTCTGGAAACACCATATATTTT. Translated: CSAQPSGNTIYF.

The chain recombines TRBV24-1 with TRBJ2-7, with 12 bases identical to TRBD1. The trim removed 5 bases at V and 4 bases at J, leaving 8 bases unmatched. Germline values: CDR1 KGHDR, CDR2 SFDVKD. This CDR3 is 16 amino acids long. The CDR3 coding sequence is TGTGCCACCAGTGTGACCGGGACAGGGGGCGAGTACGAGCAGTACTTC. This translates into CATSVTGTGGEYEQYF.

This clonotype turned up a few times. This chain joins TRBV5-4 and TRBJ1-1, with D unresolved. Trimming cost V 2 bases and J 6 bases, with 5 bases left between them. The CDR3 spans 11 residues. The germline gives CDR1 SGHNT, CDR2 YYREEE (reference sequence). CDR3 nucleotides: TGTGCCAGCAGCTTCGGTCCTGAAGCTTTCTTT. It specifies CASSFGPEAFF.

The chain is built from TRBV11-3 and TRBJ2-3, with D possibly TRBD2 on 6 matching bases. Germline CDR1 is SGHNT and CDR2 is YENEEA. Between the trimmed V and J ends, which lost 4 bases and 3 bases, there was a span of 11 bases. The CDR3 length is 14 residues. The DNA of the CDR3 is TGTGCCAGCAGCTCCCGCGGGAATACAGATACGCAGTATTTT. As protein: CASSSRGNTDTQYF.

The chain uses TRBV7-2 and TRBJ1-1; D unclear. The CDR3 extends over 15 amino acids. Trimming took off 5 bases at V and 4 bases at J, with 17 bases between the two ends. Looked up from germline, CDR1 is SGHTA and CDR2 is FQGNSA. CDR3 residues: CASSPLAGEATEAFF. In nucleotides, the CDR3 is TGTGCCAGCAGCCCCTTGGCCGGGGAAGCCACTGAAGCTTTCTTT.

V and J are TRBV7-9 and TRBJ1-1; D unresolved. The CDR3 extends over 14 amino acids. V was cut by 4 bases and J by 0 bases, with 9 bases left in between. Germline CDR1 SEHNR, CDR2 FQNEAQ (reference sequence). The CDR3 coding sequence is TGTGCCAGCAGCTACCGGGGAGTGAACACTGAAGCTTTCTTT. This codes for CASSYRGVNTEAFF.

This clonotype was seen a handful of times. This chain uses TRBV19 with TRBJ1-5, with unresolved D. The CDR3 sequence is 15 residues long. Germline CDR1 and CDR2: LNHDA and SQIVND (reference sequence). V was shortened by 9 bases and J by 0 bases, with 15 bases between the two germline ends. The CDR3 DNA follows: TGTGCCAGCCACAGTGCCCGTTATAGCAATCAGCCCCAGCATTTT. Amino acid sequence: CASHSARYSNQPQHF.

This clonotype has a handful of counts. This sequence joins TRBV19 and TRBJ1-1; D uncertain. The CDR3 extends over 13 amino acids. V was shortened by 4 bases and J by 4 bases, with 10 bases between the two germline ends. CDR1 LNHDA and CDR2 SQIVND come from the germline V gene (reference sequence). CDR3 residues: CASSTLVFTEAFF. The CDR3 nucleotides are TGTGCCAGTAGTACCCTGGTTTTCACTGAAGCTTTCTTT.

The rearrangement links TRBV20-1 to TRBJ2-7; a possible D gene is TRBD1 (7 bases). Germline assignment: CDR1 DFQATT and CDR2 SNEGSKA (reference sequence). This CDR3 is built from 14 residues. The V end was cut by 6 bases, the J end by 5 bases, with 20 bases between. The CDR3 DNA is TGCAGTGCCATTAAAGGGGGCGCGGGAAACGAGCAGTACTTC. It specifies CSAIKGGAGNEQYF.

The chain joins TRBV27 to TRBJ2-2, with D unresolved. Trimming pared 3 bases from V and 2 bases from J, leaving 10 bases between. Germline V gene sequence: CDR1 MNHEY, CDR2 SMNVEV (reference sequence). There are 15 residues in the CDR3. This CDR3 reads CASSFVTPNTGELFF. CDR3 coding DNA: TGTGCCAGCAGTTTCGTGACCCCAAACACCGGGGAGCTGTTTTTT.

The genes are TRBV6-1 and TRBJ1-2, with D perhaps TRBD1 (5 bases). Germline CDR1 is MNHNS and CDR2 is SASEGT. This CDR3 is built from 17 residues. Trimming shortened V by 0 bases and J by 0 bases, and 14 bases separated the two germline ends. DNA of the CDR3: TGTGCCAGCAGTGAAGCGCTCATGGGGGGGGCTAACTATGGCTACACCTTC. Protein sequence: CASSEALMGGANYGYTF.

The chain is built from TRBV30 and TRBJ1-2, with TRBD1 identical over 9 bases. CDR1 and CDR2 (germline): GTSNPN, SVGIG (reference sequence). Trimming at V came to 5 bases and at J to 4 bases, leaving 8 bases not matched to a gene. The CDR3 covers 14 residues. In DNA form, the CDR3 reads TGTGCCTGGGGGAAGGACAGGGGCGGCTATGGCTACACCTTC. Encoded protein: CAWGKDRGGYGYTF.

The chain recombines TRBV28 with TRBJ1-4; TRBD1 matches 7 bases. This CDR3 has 16 amino acids. With 5 bases clipped from V and 5 bases from J, the junction kept 11 bases outside the gene matches. Germline loops: CDR1 MDHEN, CDR2 SYDVKM. CDR3 in amino acids: CASSPGEGALNEKLFF. In DNA form, the CDR3 reads TGTGCCAGCAGTCCCGGGGAGGGGGCCTTGAATGAAAAACTGTTTTTT.

This clonotype came up once. The chain links TRBV7-9 to TRBJ1-2; D may be TRBD1 (5 bases). Trimming took off 2 bases at V and 8 bases at J, with 21 bases between the two ends. Germline V gene lookup returns CDR1 SEHNR and CDR2 FQNEAQ (reference sequence). The CDR3 is 16 residues long. The CDR3 region is CASSLSVLRDFGGYTF. The CDR3 DNA reads TGTGCCAGCAGCTTATCAGTGCTCAGGGACTTTGGAGGCTACACCTTC.

This clonotype was counted only a few times. The chain carries TRBV27 and TRBJ1-6; 9 positions match TRBD1. Trimming cost V 6 bases and J 7 bases; bases outside gene matches: 4. The CDR3 contains 14 residues. The germline V gene has CDR1 MNHEY and CDR2 SMNVEV (reference sequence). The CDR3 bases are TGTGCCAGCAGCCCCGACAGGGGGAATTCACCCCTCCACTTT. Its protein is CASSPDRGNSPLHF.

The chain carries TRBV27 and TRBJ2-1; 7 positions match TRBD1. The CDR3 runs 14 residues. J was trimmed by 4 bases and V by 2 bases; bases with no gene match: 2. CDR1 MNHEY and CDR2 SMNVEV come from the germline V gene (reference sequence). CDR3 sequence: CASSLGTEYNEQFF. For the CDR3, the DNA is TGTGCCAGCAGTTTAGGGACAGAATACAATGAGCAGTTCTTC.

This clonotype appeared a few times. The CDR3 region is CASSARVDSYEQYF. The CDR3 DNA follows: TGTGCCAGCAGTGCACGGGTCGACTCCTACGAGCAGTACTTC. The chain has TRBV2 and TRBJ2-7; D is ambiguous. Trimming took off 4 bases at V and 0 bases at J, with 10 bases between the two ends. Germline-derived CDR1 and CDR2 are SNHLY and FYNNEI. The CDR3 is 14 amino acids.

A few counts support this clonotype. The chain employs TRBV7-2 and TRBJ1-2, with 8 bases fitting TRBD1. V gave up 3 bases and J gave up 4 bases; unmatched junction bases: 10. The germline V gene has CDR1 SGHTA and CDR2 FQGNSA. CDR3 length equals 16 residues. Here the CDR3 reads CASSFQTGVATYGYTF. Written as DNA, the CDR3 is TGTGCCAGCAGCTTTCAGACAGGGGTCGCGACCTATGGCTACACCTTC. The whole variable domain, filled in from reference TRBV7-2 and TRBJ1-2, reads GAGVSQSPSNKVTEKGKDVELRCDPISGHTALYWYRQSLGQGLEFLIYFQGNSAPDKSGLPSDRFSAERTGGSVSTLTIQRTQQEDSAVYLCASSFQTGVATYGYTFGSGTRLTVV.

This clonotype was counted only a few times. The chain has TRBV16 and TRBJ1-2; D may be TRBD1 (5 bases). Germline assignment: CDR1 KGHSY and CDR2 FQNENV. Trimming removed 2 bases from V and 2 bases from J, with 12 bases in between. CDR3 length: 15 amino acids. CDR3 sequence (DNA): TGTGCCAGCAGCCAAGGCAAAGGGGTAAACTATGGCTACACCTTC. It is translated as CASSQGKGVNYGYTF.